A selection of T cell receptor beta chains follows, all from one sample in a study of human T cells and chemical hapten exposure. TCRdb reprocessed the RACE reads with MiXCR, giving one entry per CDR3 protein. The top ten clones hold 3.1% of a sample with 95,000 to 100,000 distinct CDR3 sequences, 10% to 14% of them seen once. Sequencing was performed on whole blood, taken in connection with sensitization to the hapten diphenylcyclopropenone (DPC). The receptors were sampled from a woman aged 55-69 years with alopecia areata. Some clones in this sample may be carry-over from other donors' samples. Both conserved end residues are part of each CDR3. D genes are given only for firm matches. The size entry is marked missing in some rows and otherwise reads once, few, many or a size class.

D gene	clone size	V gene	J gene	CDR3 protein	CDR3 DNA
NA	many	TRBV29-1	TRBJ1-1	CSVAVRGQMNTEAFF	TGCAGCGTTGCGGTAAGGGGTCAAATGAACACTGAAGCTTTCTTT
NA	many	TRBV3-1	TRBJ2-6	CASSQGAHPGANVLTF	TGTGCCAGCAGCCAAGGGGCCCACCCTGGGGCCAACGTCCTGACTTTC
NA	many	TRBV29-1	TRBJ2-3	CSVSWGTTSTDTQYF	TGCAGCGTTAGTTGGGGGACGACTAGCACAGATACGCAGTATTTT
NA	few	TRBV27	TRBJ2-2	CASSLRSNTGELFF	TGTGCCAGCAGTTTGAGGTCTAACACCGGGGAGCTGTTTTTT
TRBD1	many	TRBV19	TRBJ2-3	CASKEQGGTDTQYF	TGTGCCAGTAAAGAACAGGGGGGAACAGATACGCAGTATTTT
NA	many	TRBV2	TRBJ2-7	CASKTGAPSYEQYF	TGTGCCAGCAAAACGGGGGCGCCGTCCTACGAGCAGTACTTC
TRBD1	few	TRBV7-2	TRBJ2-5	CASSLLGQGGETQYF	TGTGCCAGCAGCTTACTGGGACAGGGGGGAGAGACCCAGTACTTC
NA	many	TRBV30	TRBJ1-5	CAWSPNTGEQPQHF	TGTGCCTGGAGTCCGAACACTGGGGAACAGCCCCAGCATTTT
NA	few	TRBV12-3/TRBV12-4	TRBJ2-1	CASSSRGRNEQFF	TGTGCCAGCAGTTCCCGGGGCCGCAATGAGCAGTTCTTC
TRBD1	NA	TRBV20-1	TRBJ2-3	CSARGLGDRRFRTDTQYF	TGCAGTGCTAGAGGTTTAGGGGACAGACGTTTCCGCACAGATACGCAGTATTTT
TRBD2	few	TRBV6-1	TRBJ2-2	CASNPSGGRTGELFF	TGTGCCAGCAACCCTAGCGGGGGGCGCACCGGGGAGCTGTTTTTT
NA	few	TRBV7-9	TRBJ1-1	CASSLVQPEAFF	TGTGCCAGCAGCTTAGTACAGCCTGAAGCTTTCTTT
NA	many	TRBV18	TRBJ1-4	CASSQNGANEKLFF	TGTGCCAGCTCACAGAACGGGGCTAATGAAAAACTGTTTTTT
TRBD2	medium-sized	TRBV7-3	TRBJ2-3	CASSFRLAGGPTDTQYF	TGTGCCAGCAGCTTCAGACTAGCGGGGGGGCCAACAGATACGCAGTATTTT
NA	few	TRBV29-1	TRBJ2-5	CSVEVRFLFGTSQETQYF	TGCAGCGTTGAAGTTCGGTTCCTTTTCGGGACTTCCCAAGAGACCCAGTACTTC
NA	many	TRBV4-1	TRBJ1-1	CASSQDIAGADEAFF	TGCGCCAGCAGCCAAGATATCGCAGGGGCCGATGAAGCTTTCTTT
NA	NA	TRBV5-1	TRBJ2-3	CASREGTDTQYF	TGCGCCAGCAGGGAGGGGACAGATACGCAGTATTTT
NA	many	TRBV6-6	TRBJ2-3	CASSLHGPNTDTQYF	TGTGCCAGCAGTCTCCACGGACCGAACACAGATACGCAGTATTTT
TRBD2	few	TRBV6-6	TRBJ2-5	CASSPHSGGVQETQYF	TGTGCCAGCAGCCCCCATAGCGGGGGAGTCCAAGAGACCCAGTACTTC
NA	many	TRBV10-3	TRBJ2-5	CAISEAQETQYF	TGTGCCATCAGTGAGGCACAAGAGACCCAGTACTTC
NA	NA	TRBV9	TRBJ1-2	CASSVDAGTPNYGYTF	TGTGCCAGCAGCGTAGATGCCGGGACACCTAACTATGGCTACACCTTC
NA	many	TRBV29-1	TRBJ2-7	CSVRHTEEYF	TGCAGCGTTCGACACACGGAGGAGTACTTC
TRBD1	many	TRBV5-1	TRBJ1-6	CASSLGGQGRPGNSPLHF	TGCGCCAGCAGCTTGGGGGGACAGGGGCGTCCTGGAAATTCACCCCTCCACTTT
TRBD1	many	TRBV5-1	TRBJ2-7	CASSLLAGTGIYGQYF	TGCGCCAGCAGCTTGTTAGCCGGGACAGGTATCTACGGGCAGTACTTC
NA	many	TRBV7-2	TRBJ2-3	CASSRSGTDTQYF	TGTGCCAGCAGCCGTAGCGGCACAGATACGCAGTATTTT
TRBD1	NA	TRBV6-2/TRBV6-3	TRBJ1-2	CASSSGGFGGYTF	TGTGCCAGCAGCTCAGGGGGATTCGGCGGCTACACCTTC
NA	many	TRBV12-3/TRBV12-4	TRBJ2-2	CASSFQGPGELFF	TGTGCCAGCAGTTTTCAAGGCCCCGGGGAGCTGTTTTTT
NA	many	TRBV21-1	TRBJ2-4	CASTWGTVGKNIQYF	TGTGCCAGCACTTGGGGGACAGTTGGCAAAAACATTCAGTACTTC
TRBD1	few	TRBV19	TRBJ1-5	CASTPGQGAVQPQHF	TGTGCCAGTACCCCTGGACAGGGGGCGGTTCAGCCCCAGCATTTT
NA	NA	TRBV20-1	TRBJ2-1	CSARRVVWAPTYNEQFF	TGCAGTGCTAGACGTGTGGTTTGGGCACCTACTTACAATGAGCAGTTCTTC
NA	few	TRBV15	TRBJ1-4	CATSRGQGNEKLFF	TGTGCCACCAGCAGAGGGCAGGGCAATGAAAAACTGTTTTTT
NA	many	TRBV5-5	TRBJ1-1	CASSLEAGLEEAFF	TGTGCCAGCAGCTTGGAGGCAGGGCTAGAGGAAGCTTTCTTT
NA	NA	TRBV30	TRBJ2-5	CAWSVLIREETQYF	TGTGCCTGGAGTGTATTGATCAGGGAAGAGACCCAGTACTTC
NA	NA	TRBV12-3/TRBV12-4	TRBJ1-5	CASSLWGAGQPQHF	TGTGCCAGCAGTTTATGGGGGGCTGGGCAGCCCCAGCATTTT
TRBD2	few	TRBV5-1	TRBJ2-7	CASSSTGTSFYEQYF	TGCGCCAGCAGTTCAACCGGGACTAGTTTCTACGAGCAGTACTTC
TRBD2	many	TRBV10-3	TRBJ2-7	CAISESGAGFSSYEQYF	TGTGCCATCAGTGAGTCCGGAGCGGGGTTTAGCTCCTACGAGCAGTACTTC
NA	few	TRBV7-9	TRBJ2-5	CASSAQLTRGETQYF	TGTGCCAGCAGCGCGCAACTCACTAGGGGAGAGACCCAGTACTTC
TRBD2	few	TRBV24-1	TRBJ2-3	CATSTSGRGTDTQYF	TGTGCCACCAGTACTAGCGGGAGAGGCACAGATACGCAGTATTTT
NA	many	TRBV28	TRBJ1-3	CASSLFKTVFSGNTIYF	TGTGCCAGCAGTTTATTCAAGACGGTCTTCTCTGGAAACACCATATATTTT
TRBD1	few	TRBV19	TRBJ1-6	CASSPGQASFGSPLHF	TGTGCCAGTAGTCCCGGACAGGCAAGCTTCGGTTCACCCCTCCACTTT
NA	few	TRBV7-2	TRBJ2-7	CASSLANSIYEQYF	TGTGCCAGCAGCTTAGCGAACAGTATCTACGAGCAGTACTTC
NA	many	TRBV7-6	TRBJ2-5	CASSLTWGQNQETQYF	TGTGCCAGCAGCTTAACCTGGGGACAAAACCAAGAGACCCAGTACTTC
NA	NA	TRBV5-1	TRBJ1-5	CASSPTPDSNQPQHF	TGCGCCAGCAGCCCCACCCCTGATAGCAATCAGCCCCAGCATTTT
TRBD1	few	TRBV7-3	TRBJ2-5	CASSADREETQYF	TGTGCCAGCAGCGCGGACAGGGAAGAGACCCAGTACTTC
NA	many	TRBV5-4	TRBJ1-6	CASSLGWGVDLNSPLHF	TGTGCCAGCAGCTTGGGGTGGGGGGTGGATCTGAATTCACCCCTCCACTTT
TRBD1	many	TRBV10-2	TRBJ1-1	CASRTGYKGTEAFF	TGCGCCAGCAGGACAGGGTATAAAGGAACTGAAGCTTTCTTT
NA	NA	TRBV29-1	TRBJ1-1	CSVTGTEAFF	TGCAGCGTCACGGGCACTGAAGCTTTCTTT
NA	NA	TRBV29-1	TRBJ2-3	CSVLGQLTDTQYF	TGCAGCGTGTTAGGACAGCTCACAGATACGCAGTATTTT
TRBD1	NA	TRBV6-1	TRBJ2-7	CASSGDRGRYEQYF	TGTGCCAGCAGTGGGGACAGGGGCAGGTACGAGCAGTACTTC
NA	NA	TRBV7-9	TRBJ1-1	CASSLNGLNTEAFF	TGTGCCAGCAGCTTGAACGGCTTGAACACTGAAGCTTTCTTT
TRBD1	NA	TRBV4-3	TRBJ2-2	CASSRGQGTGYTGELFF	TGCGCCAGCAGCCGGGGACAGGGGACCGGGTACACCGGGGAGCTGTTTTTT
TRBD1	NA	TRBV29-1	TRBJ1-2	CSVSTGAYGYTF	TGCAGCGTTTCCACAGGGGCCTATGGCTACACCTTC
NA	few	TRBV5-1	TRBJ2-5	CASSMETQETQYF	TGCGCCAGCAGCATGGAAACCCAAGAGACCCAGTACTTC
NA	many	TRBV5-6	TRBJ2-1	CASSFSGSDYNEQFF	TGTGCCAGCAGCTTCTCCGGGTCCGACTACAATGAGCAGTTCTTC
TRBD1	many	TRBV14	TRBJ2-6	CASSPLGTDSIASGANVLTF	TGTGCCAGCAGTCCCCTCGGGACAGACTCGATCGCCTCTGGGGCCAACGTCCTGACTTTC